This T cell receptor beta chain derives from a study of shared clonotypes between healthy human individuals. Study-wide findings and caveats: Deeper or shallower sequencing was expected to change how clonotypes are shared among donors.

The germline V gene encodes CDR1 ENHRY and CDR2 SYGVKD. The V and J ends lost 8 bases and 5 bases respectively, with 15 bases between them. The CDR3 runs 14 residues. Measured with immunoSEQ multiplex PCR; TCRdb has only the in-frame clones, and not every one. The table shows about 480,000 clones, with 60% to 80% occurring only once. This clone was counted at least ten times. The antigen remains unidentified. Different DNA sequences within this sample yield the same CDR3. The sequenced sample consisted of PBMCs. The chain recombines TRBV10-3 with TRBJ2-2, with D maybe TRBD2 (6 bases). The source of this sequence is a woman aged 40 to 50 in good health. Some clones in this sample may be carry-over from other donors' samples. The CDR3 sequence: CAIAAPGVTGELFF. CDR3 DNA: TGTGCCATCGCGGCTCCGGGGGTTACCGGGGAGCTGTTTTTT.